Listed below are T cell receptor beta chains from one sample, sequenced in a study of cytomegalovirus exposure and HLA in healthy donors. The repertoire was sequenced with immunoSEQ multiplex PCR; TCRdb's copy has only in-frame clones and lacks some. The sample gives about 40,000 clones, approximately 75% of which show up once; roughly 4% is in the top ten. The sample was PBMCs. These receptors were collected from a man aged 35 to 55 in good health and CMV-seronegative. CDR3s include the opening cysteine and the closing phenylalanine or tryptophan. The listing skips clone size in some rows; elsewhere it reads once, few, many or a size class.

CDR3 protein: CAWSANSGRGRDEKLFF
V gene: TRBV30
J gene: TRBJ1-4
clone size: NA

CDR3 protein: CASSTSSYNEQFF
V gene: TRBV7-9
J gene: TRBJ2-1
clone size: NA

CDR3 protein: CASSLEGLPGNTIYF
V gene: TRBV11-2
J gene: TRBJ1-3
clone size: NA

CDR3 protein: CASSVQETQYF
V gene: TRBV7-6
J gene: TRBJ2-5
clone size: few

CDR3 protein: CASSDLGGTGVEEQYF
V gene: TRBV28
J gene: TRBJ2-7
clone size: NA

CDR3 protein: CASSSADRGSYEQYF
V gene: TRBV6-6
J gene: TRBJ2-7
clone size: NA

CDR3 protein: CASSFMAGFNEQYF
V gene: TRBV5-6
J gene: TRBJ2-7
clone size: NA

CDR3 protein: CASSLDRYQPQHF
V gene: TRBV19
J gene: TRBJ1-5
clone size: NA

CDR3 protein: CASRAGASYEQYF
V gene: TRBV6-5
J gene: TRBJ2-7
clone size: NA

CDR3 protein: CASGQGAGETQYF
V gene: TRBV27
J gene: TRBJ2-5
clone size: few

CDR3 protein: CASSSWQGADNSPLHF
V gene: TRBV6-6
J gene: TRBJ1-6
clone size: few

CDR3 protein: CASSPETNYGYTF
V gene: TRBV19
J gene: TRBJ1-2
clone size: NA

CDR3 protein: CASSFRQGLGNTIYF
V gene: TRBV28
J gene: TRBJ1-3
clone size: NA

CDR3 protein: CASSQGGQGSYTF
V gene: TRBV14
J gene: TRBJ1-2
clone size: NA

CDR3 protein: CASSMGGRGEQYF
V gene: TRBV19
J gene: TRBJ2-7
clone size: NA

CDR3 protein: CASSRGTGTEAFF
V gene: TRBV7-6
J gene: TRBJ1-1
clone size: NA

CDR3 protein: CASSSQGGSYTF
V gene: TRBV6-6
J gene: TRBJ1-2
clone size: few

CDR3 protein: CASSSRQLAGGEQYF
V gene: TRBV27
J gene: TRBJ2-7
clone size: NA

CDR3 protein: CASSVGGWAGANVLTF
V gene: TRBV5-4
J gene: TRBJ2-6
clone size: NA

CDR3 protein: CASSMDRGLNTEAFF
V gene: TRBV6-5
J gene: TRBJ1-1
clone size: NA

CDR3 protein: CASTLRDSSEAFF
V gene: TRBV6-6
J gene: TRBJ1-1
clone size: NA

CDR3 protein: CASSVLGSEGSPLHF
V gene: TRBV2
J gene: TRBJ1-6
clone size: few

CDR3 protein: CASSITGTGDEKLFF
V gene: TRBV5-1
J gene: TRBJ1-4
clone size: NA

CDR3 protein: CASSPSGGSGYGYTF
V gene: TRBV5-1
J gene: TRBJ1-2
clone size: NA

CDR3 protein: CASSSLDSLNTEAFF
V gene: TRBV28
J gene: TRBJ1-1
clone size: NA

CDR3 protein: CASRLQGTVDNEQFF
V gene: TRBV12-2
J gene: TRBJ2-1
clone size: NA

CDR3 protein: CASSLAGTGFREQYF
V gene: TRBV5-4
J gene: TRBJ2-7
clone size: NA

CDR3 protein: CASRVTGRRSPLHF
V gene: TRBV6-5
J gene: TRBJ1-6
clone size: few

CDR3 protein: CASMGQGDTEAFF
V gene: TRBV6-4
J gene: TRBJ1-1
clone size: NA

CDR3 protein: CASSRQGSLYF
V gene: TRBV7-9
J gene: TRBJ2-7
clone size: NA